This is a list of T cell receptor beta chains from one sample in a study of identical twins. TCRdb reprocessed the 5' RACE reads via MiXCR and lists one record per CDR3 protein. Here the sample spans 250,000 to 300,000 distinct CDR3 sequences, 8.5% to 9.5% being singletons. This same sample was also taken into another study, of yellow fever vaccine responses in identical twins.

Material: CD8+ T cells sorted from blood. These receptors were obtained from a woman younger than 30 in good health. CDR3s include the opening cysteine and the closing phenylalanine or tryptophan. A D gene is named only where the DNA matches it firmly. Where a row states a size, it is once, few, many or the class of an expanded clone; other rows omit it.

size	V	D	J	CDR3	DNA
many	TRBV4-2	TRBD1	TRBJ1-1	CASSQAIGQGRYTEAFF	TGTGCCAGCAGCCAAGCCATCGGACAGGGGAGATACACTGAAGCTTTCTTT
.	TRBV6-2/TRBV6-3	TRBD2	TRBJ2-7	CASSLGLAGGFYEQYF	TGTGCCAGCAGTTTGGGACTAGCGGGGGGTTTCTACGAGCAGTACTTC
.	TRBV9	.	TRBJ2-2	CASRRVGNTGELFF	TGTGCCAGCAGACGCGTAGGGAACACCGGGGAGCTGTTTTTT
few	TRBV7-6	.	TRBJ1-1	CASSLGTDDTEAFF	TGTGCCAGCAGCTTAGGGACAGACGACACTGAAGCTTTCTTT
few	TRBV6-1	.	TRBJ2-3	CASSEGVLTDTQYF	TGTGCCAGCAGTGAAGGTGTTCTCACAGATACGCAGTATTTT
.	TRBV20-1	TRBD2	TRBJ2-3	CSARVLVRLAGLTDTQYF	TGCAGTGCTAGAGTACTCGTCCGACTAGCGGGGTTGACAGATACGCAGTATTTT
.	TRBV5-1	.	TRBJ2-3	CASSLSPYSFGGTDTQYF	TGCGCCAGCAGCTTGTCCCCGTACTCCTTTGGGGGCACAGATACGCAGTATTTT
many	TRBV12-3/TRBV12-4	.	TRBJ2-5	CASSLSRQETQYF	TGTGCCAGCAGTTTGAGCAGACAAGAGACCCAGTACTTC
.	TRBV4-3	.	TRBJ2-1	CASSQDVTYEQFF	TGCGCCAGCAGCCAAGATGTCACGTATGAGCAGTTCTTC
few	TRBV6-2/TRBV6-3	.	TRBJ1-1	CASSYGWNTEAFF	TGTGCCAGCAGCTACGGATGGAACACTGAAGCTTTCTTT
many	TRBV24-1	TRBD1	TRBJ2-5	CATSDFSRSGGLQETQYF	TGTGCCACCAGTGATTTCAGCAGGTCAGGGGGTCTCCAAGAGACCCAGTACTTC
.	TRBV7-2	.	TRBJ2-7	CASSLGLVSEQYF	TGTGCCAGCAGCTTAGGACTAGTTAGCGAGCAGTACTTC
few	TRBV4-2	TRBD2	TRBJ2-7	CASSQAIAGAYEQYF	TGTGCCAGCAGCCAAGCAATAGCGGGAGCCTACGAGCAGTACTTC
.	TRBV3-1	.	TRBJ1-1	CASSQGLRVNQGRSTEAFF	TGTGCCAGCAGCCAAGGACTTCGTGTAAATCAGGGGAGGTCCACTGAAGCTTTCTTT
.	TRBV7-2	.	TRBJ2-4	CASSLKVWTRENIQYF	TGTGCCAGCAGCTTAAAGGTCTGGACACGGGAAAACATTCAGTACTTC